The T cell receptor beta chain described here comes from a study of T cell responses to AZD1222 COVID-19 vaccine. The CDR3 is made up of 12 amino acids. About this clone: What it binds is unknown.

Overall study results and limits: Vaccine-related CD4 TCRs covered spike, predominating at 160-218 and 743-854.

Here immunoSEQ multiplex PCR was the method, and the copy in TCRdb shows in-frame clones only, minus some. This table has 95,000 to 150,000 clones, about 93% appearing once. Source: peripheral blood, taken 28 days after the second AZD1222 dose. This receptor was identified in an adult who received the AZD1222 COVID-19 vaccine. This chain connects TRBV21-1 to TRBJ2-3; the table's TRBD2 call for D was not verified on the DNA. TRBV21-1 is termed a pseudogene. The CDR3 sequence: CAIRSKSGAQYF. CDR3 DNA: TGTGCCATCAGGAGCAAGAGCGGGGCGCAGTATTTT.